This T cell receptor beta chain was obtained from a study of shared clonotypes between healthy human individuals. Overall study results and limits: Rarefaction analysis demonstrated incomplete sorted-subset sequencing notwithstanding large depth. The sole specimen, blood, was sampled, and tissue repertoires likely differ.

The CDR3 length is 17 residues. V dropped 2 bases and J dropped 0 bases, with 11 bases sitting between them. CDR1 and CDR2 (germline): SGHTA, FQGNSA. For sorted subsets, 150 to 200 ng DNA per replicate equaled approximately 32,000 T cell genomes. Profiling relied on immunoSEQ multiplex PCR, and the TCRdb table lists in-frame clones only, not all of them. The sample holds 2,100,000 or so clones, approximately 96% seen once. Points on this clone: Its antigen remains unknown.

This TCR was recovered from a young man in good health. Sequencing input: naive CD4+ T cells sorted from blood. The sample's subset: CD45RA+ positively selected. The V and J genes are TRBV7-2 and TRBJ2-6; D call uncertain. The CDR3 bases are TGTGCCAGCAGCTTAAAAGGTGTAAGCTCTGGGGCCAACGTCCTGACTTTC. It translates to CASSLKGVSSGANVLTF. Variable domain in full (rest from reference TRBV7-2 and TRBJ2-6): GAGVSQSPSNKVTEKGKDVELRCDPISGHTALYWYRQSLGQGLEFLIYFQGNSAPDKSGLPSDRFSAERTGGSVSTLTIQRTQQEDSAVYLCASSLKGVSSGANVLTFGAGSRLTVL.